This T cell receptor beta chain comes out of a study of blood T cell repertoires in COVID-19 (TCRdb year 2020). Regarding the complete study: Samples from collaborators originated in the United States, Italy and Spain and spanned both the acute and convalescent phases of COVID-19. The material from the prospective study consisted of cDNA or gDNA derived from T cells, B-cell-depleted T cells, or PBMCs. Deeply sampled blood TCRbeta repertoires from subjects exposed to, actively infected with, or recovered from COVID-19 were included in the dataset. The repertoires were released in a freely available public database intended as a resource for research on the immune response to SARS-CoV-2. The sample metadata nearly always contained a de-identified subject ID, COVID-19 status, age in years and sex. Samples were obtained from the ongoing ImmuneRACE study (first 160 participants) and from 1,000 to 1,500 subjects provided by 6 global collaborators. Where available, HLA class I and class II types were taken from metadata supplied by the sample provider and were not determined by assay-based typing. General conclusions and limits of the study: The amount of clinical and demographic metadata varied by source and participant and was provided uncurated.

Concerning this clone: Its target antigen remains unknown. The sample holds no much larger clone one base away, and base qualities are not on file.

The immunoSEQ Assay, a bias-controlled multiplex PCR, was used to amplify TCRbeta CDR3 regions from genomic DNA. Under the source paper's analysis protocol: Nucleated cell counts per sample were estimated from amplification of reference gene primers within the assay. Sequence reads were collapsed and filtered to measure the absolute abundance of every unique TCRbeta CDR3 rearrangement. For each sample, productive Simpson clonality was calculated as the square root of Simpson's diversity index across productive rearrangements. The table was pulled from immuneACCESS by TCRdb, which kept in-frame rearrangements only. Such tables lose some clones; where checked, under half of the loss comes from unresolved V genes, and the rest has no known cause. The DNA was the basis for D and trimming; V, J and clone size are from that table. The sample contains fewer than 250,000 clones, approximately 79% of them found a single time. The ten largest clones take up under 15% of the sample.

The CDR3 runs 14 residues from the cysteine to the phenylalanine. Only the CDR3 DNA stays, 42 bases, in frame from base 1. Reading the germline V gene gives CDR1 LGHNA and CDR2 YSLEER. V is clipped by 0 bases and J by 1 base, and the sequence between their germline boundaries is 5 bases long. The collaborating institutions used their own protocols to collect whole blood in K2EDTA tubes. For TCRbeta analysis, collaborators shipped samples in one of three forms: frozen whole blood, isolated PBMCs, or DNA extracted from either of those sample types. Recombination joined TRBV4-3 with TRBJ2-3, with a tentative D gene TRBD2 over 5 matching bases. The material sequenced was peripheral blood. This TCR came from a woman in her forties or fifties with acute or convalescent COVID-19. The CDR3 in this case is CASSQDGGTDTQYF. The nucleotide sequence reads TGCGCCAGCAGCCAAGACGGGGGCACAGATACGCAGTATTTT.